Presented here are 2 T cell receptor beta chains from one specimen sequenced in a study of blood T cells in healthy people across ages. A J-beta primer mix and a sample-barcoded 5' primer were used in a second PCR of about 7 to 12 cycles. From the 5' RACE reads, TCRdb called clonotypes with MiXCR, one entry per CDR3 protein. The sample includes approximately 780,000 distinct CDR3 sequences, roughly 25% of them seen just once. The sample also formed part of further work on T cells of mothers and their children.

The specimen was blood. Receptors originate from a boy under 18 in good health.

This chain joins TRBV18 and TRBJ2-3; 9 bases are a match to TRBD1. The V and J ends lost 6 bases and 2 bases, in that order; junction bases with no gene match: 6. CDR3 length: 15 residues. Germline CDR1 reads KGHSH; CDR2 reads LQKENI. CDR3 in DNA: TGTGCCAGCTCGCGGGGACAGGGAATCACAGATACGCAGTATTTT. Translated, it gives CASSRGQGITDTQYF.

The chain recombines TRBV20-1 with TRBJ2-5; possibly TRBD1 or TRBD2 for D (6 bases each). With 3 bases removed from V and 5 bases from J, the gap between germline ends came to 19 bases. This CDR3 has 15 amino acids. Germline loops: CDR1 DFQATT, CDR2 SNEGSKA (reference sequence). CDR3 nucleotide sequence: TGCAGTGCTAGTGGGGGACTCACAGGGAGCGAGACCCAGTACTTC. It yields the protein CSASGGLTGSETQYF.